These 4 T cell receptor beta chains were sequenced from one sample in a study of shared clonotypes between healthy human individuals. Sequencing used immunoSEQ multiplex PCR; TCRdb keeps in-frame clones, though not all of them. The repertoire holds more than 400,000 clones, with roughly 95% as singletons. What was sequenced was naive CD4+ T cells sorted from blood. The subset: CD45RA+ positively selected. Receptors originate from a woman aged 30 to 39 in good health.

This clone was seen a handful of times. The V call is TRBV7-8, the J call TRBJ1-5; D gene ambiguous. The CDR3 has 13 amino acids. V dropped 1 base and J dropped 4 bases, with 5 bases sitting between them. Germline loops: CDR1 SGHVS, CDR2 FQNEAQ. The CDR3 here is CASSLEENQPQHF. The CDR3 DNA reads as TGTGCCAGCAGCTTAGAGGAGAATCAGCCCCAGCATTTT.

The chain is built from TRBV5-4 and TRBJ2-3; D gene unclear. CDR1 and CDR2 (germline): SGHNT, YYREEE (reference sequence). Deletions cut 5 bases from V and 11 bases from J, with 12 bases between. The CDR3 has 11 residues. CDR3 protein: CASRYHQEQYF. CDR3 DNA sequence: TGTGCCAGCAGGTACCATCAAGAGCAGTATTTT.

The chain couples TRBV5-4 to TRBJ1-3, with TRBD1 as a possible D gene (5 bases). CDR3 size: 15 residues. Trimming pared 0 bases from V and 4 bases from J, leaving 11 bases between. Germline V gives CDR1 SGHNT, CDR2 YYREEE (reference sequence). The CDR3, as DNA: TGTGCCAGCAGCTTGGCCGGGACTGCCGGAAACACCATATATTTT. The encoded protein is CASSLAGTAGNTIYF.

The chain uses TRBV18 and TRBJ1-2; D is possibly TRBD1 (6 bases). CDR3 length: 15 residues. V lost 2 bases to trimming and J lost 8 bases, with 18 bases between them. CDR1 KGHSH and CDR2 LQKENI come from the germline V gene. The CDR3 nucleotides read TGTGCCAGCTCACCATCGCCTGGGGGCTCTTGGGGCTACACCTTC. Its protein is CASSPSPGGSWGYTF.